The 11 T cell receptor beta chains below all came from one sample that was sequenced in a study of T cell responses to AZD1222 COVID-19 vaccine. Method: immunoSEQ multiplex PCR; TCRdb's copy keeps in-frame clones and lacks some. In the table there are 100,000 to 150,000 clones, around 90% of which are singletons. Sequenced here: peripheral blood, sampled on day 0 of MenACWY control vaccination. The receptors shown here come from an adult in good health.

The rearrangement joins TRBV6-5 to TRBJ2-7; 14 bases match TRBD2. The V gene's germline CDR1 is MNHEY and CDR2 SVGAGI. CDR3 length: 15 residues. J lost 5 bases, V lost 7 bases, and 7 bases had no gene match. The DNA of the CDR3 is TGTGCCAGCAAATTGGGACTAGCGGGAGTCAACGAGCAGTACTTC. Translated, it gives CASKLGLAGVNEQYF.

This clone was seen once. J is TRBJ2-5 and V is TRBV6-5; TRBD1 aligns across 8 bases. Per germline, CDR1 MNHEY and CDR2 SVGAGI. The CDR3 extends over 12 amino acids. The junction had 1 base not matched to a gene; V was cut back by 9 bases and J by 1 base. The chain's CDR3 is CASTGGQETQYF. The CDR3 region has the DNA TGTGCCAGTACAGGGGGCCAAGAGACCCAGTACTTC.

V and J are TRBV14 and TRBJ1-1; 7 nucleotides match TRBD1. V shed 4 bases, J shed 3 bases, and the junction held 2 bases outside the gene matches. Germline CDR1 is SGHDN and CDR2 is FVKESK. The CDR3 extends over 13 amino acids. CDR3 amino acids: CASSLQGYTEAFF. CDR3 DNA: TGTGCCAGCAGCCTACAGGGGTACACTGAAGCTTTCTTT.

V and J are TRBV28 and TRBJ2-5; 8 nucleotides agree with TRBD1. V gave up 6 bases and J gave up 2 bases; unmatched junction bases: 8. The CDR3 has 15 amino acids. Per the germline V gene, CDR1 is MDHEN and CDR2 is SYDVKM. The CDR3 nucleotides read TGTGCCAGCAGACATCCAGGACAGGGACAAGAGACCCAGTACTTC. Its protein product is CASRHPGQGQETQYF.

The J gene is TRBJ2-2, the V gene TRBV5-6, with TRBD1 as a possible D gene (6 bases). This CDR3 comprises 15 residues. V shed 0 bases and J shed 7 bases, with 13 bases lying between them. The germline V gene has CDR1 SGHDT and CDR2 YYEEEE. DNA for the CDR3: TGTGCCAGCAGCTTGGTTGGTCAGGGGCGCGGGGAGCTGTTTTTT. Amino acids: CASSLVGQGRGELFF. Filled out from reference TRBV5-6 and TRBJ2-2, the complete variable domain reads DAGVTQSPTHLIKTRGQQVTLRCSPKSGHDTVSWYQQALGQGPQFIFQYYEEEERQRGNFPDRFSGHQFPNYSSELNVNALLLGDSALYLCASSLVGQGRGELFFGEGSRLTVL.

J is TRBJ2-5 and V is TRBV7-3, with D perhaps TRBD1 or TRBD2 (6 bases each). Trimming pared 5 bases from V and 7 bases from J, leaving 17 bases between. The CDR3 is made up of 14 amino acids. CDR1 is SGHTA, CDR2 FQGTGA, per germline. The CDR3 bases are TGTGCCAGCAGCGCGGTCGACAGGAGGGGGACCCAGTACTTC. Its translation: CASSAVDRRGTQYF.

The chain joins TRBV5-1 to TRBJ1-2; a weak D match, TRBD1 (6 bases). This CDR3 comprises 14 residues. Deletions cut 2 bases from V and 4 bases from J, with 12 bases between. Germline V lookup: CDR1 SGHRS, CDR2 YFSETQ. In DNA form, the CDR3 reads TGCGCCAGCAGCTTAGGTACAGGGCTCTATGGCTACACCTTC. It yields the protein CASSLGTGLYGYTF. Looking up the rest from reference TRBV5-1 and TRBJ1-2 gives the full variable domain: KAGVTQTPRYLIKTRGQQVTLSCSPISGHRSVSWYQQTPGQGLQFLFEYFSETQRNKGNFPGRFSGRQFSNSRSEMNVSTLELGDSALYLCASSLGTGLYGYTFGSGTRLTVV.

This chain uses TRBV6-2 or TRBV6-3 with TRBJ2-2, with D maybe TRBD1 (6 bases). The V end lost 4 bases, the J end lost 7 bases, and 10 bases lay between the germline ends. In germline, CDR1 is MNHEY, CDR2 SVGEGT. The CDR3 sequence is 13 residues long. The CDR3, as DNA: TGTGCCAGCAGTTTTACAGGGATCGGGGAGCTGTTTTTT. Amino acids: CASSFTGIGELFF.

This CDR3 is CASSYETSGIGNEQFF. In DNA, the CDR3 is TGTGCCAGCAGTTACGAAACTAGCGGGATTGGCAATGAGCAGTTCTTC. This chain links TRBV6-2 or TRBV6-3 with TRBJ2-1; 10 bases match TRBD2. Losses at the gene ends were 2 bases for V and 6 bases for J; bases not matched to a gene: 7. Germline V CDR1 and CDR2: MNHEY, SVGEGT. The CDR3 loop spans 16 amino acids.

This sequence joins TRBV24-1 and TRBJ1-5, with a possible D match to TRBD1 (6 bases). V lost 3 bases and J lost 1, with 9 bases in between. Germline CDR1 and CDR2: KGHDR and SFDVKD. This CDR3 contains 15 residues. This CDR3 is CATSDTQGSNQPQHF. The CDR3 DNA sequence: TGTGCCACCAGTGATACCCAGGGGAGCAATCAGCCCCAGCATTTT.

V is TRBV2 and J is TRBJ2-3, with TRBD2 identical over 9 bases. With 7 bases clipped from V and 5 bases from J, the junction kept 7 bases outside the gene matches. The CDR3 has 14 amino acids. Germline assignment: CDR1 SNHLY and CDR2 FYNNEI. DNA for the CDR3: TGTGCCAGCAAGTTGCGGGGGGGCCAAGATACGCAGTATTTT. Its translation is CASKLRGGQDTQYF. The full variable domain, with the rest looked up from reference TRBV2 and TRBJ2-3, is EPEVTQTPSHQVTQMGQEVILRCVPISNHLYFYWYRQILGQKVEFLVSFYNNEISEKSEIFDDQFSVERPDGSNFTLKIRSTKLEDSAMYFCASKLRGGQDTQYFGPGTRLTVL.